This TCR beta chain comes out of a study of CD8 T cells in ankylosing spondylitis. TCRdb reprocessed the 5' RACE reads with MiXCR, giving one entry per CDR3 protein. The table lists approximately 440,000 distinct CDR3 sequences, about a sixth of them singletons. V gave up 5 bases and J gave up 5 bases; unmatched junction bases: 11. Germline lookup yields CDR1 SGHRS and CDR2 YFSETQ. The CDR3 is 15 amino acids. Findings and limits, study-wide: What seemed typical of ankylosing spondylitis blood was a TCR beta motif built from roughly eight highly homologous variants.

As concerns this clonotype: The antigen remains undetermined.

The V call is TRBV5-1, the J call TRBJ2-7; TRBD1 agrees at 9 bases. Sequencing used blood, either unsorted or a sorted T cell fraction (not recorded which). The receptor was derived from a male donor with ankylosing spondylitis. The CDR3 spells CASSPTGGAGHEQYF. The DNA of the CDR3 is TGCGCCAGCAGTCCTACAGGGGGCGCGGGGCACGAGCAGTACTTC.